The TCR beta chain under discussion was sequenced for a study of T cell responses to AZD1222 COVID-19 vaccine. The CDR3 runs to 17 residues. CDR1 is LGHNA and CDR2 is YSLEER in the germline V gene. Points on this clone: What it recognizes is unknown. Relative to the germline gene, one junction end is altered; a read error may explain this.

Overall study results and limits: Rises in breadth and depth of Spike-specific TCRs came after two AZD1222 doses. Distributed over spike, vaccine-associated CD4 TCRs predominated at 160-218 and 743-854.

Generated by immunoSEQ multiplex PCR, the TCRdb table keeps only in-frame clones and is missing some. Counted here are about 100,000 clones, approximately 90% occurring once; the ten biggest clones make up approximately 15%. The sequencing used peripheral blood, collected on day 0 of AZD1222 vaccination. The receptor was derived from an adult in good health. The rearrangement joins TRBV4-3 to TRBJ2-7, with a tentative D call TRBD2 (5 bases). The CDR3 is CASSQGRRLAEQYAQYF. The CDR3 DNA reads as TGCGCCAGCAGCCAAGGCCGCCGGCTAGCCGAACAGTACGCGCAGTACTTC.